These 16 T cell receptor beta chains originate from one sample sequenced in a study of blood T cell repertoires in COVID-19. The assay was immunoSEQ multiplex PCR, and TCRdb's table has in-frame clones only and misses some. Of 85,000 to 130,000 clones listed, roughly 89% are singletons. The source material was peripheral blood. These receptors were taken from a human donor in a cohort sampled during active COVID-19.

This chain uses TRBV10-3 with TRBJ2-2; maybe TRBD1 (5 bases). There are 13 residues in the CDR3. V lost 11 bases and J lost 7, with 17 bases in between. Germline V gene data show CDR1 as ENHRY and CDR2 as SYGVKD. CDR3: CAASEGAGGELFF. In nucleotides, the CDR3 is TGTGCCGCCTCAGAAGGGGCTGGCGGGGAGCTGTTTTTT.

The V call is TRBV4-2, the J call TRBJ2-7; 7 bases map to TRBD2. Looked up from germline, CDR1 is LGHNA and CDR2 is YNFKEQ. V dropped 1 base and J dropped 2; count of bases not matched to a gene: 5. The CDR3 runs 15 residues. CDR3 in DNA: TGTGCCAGCAGCCAAGGAGCGGGAAAGACCTACGAGCAGTACTTC. Translated: CASSQGAGKTYEQYF.

Note on this clone: At one end the junction does not follow the germline gene, possibly because of a read error. V and J are TRBV6-5 and TRBJ2-3; TRBD1 might be the D (7 bases). Germline V gene lookup returns CDR1 MNHEY and CDR2 SVGAGI. CDR3 length: 15 amino acids. The CDR3 DNA reads TGTGCCAGCAAGTCGGGGGACAGACCCACAAATACGCAGTATTTT. Protein: CASKSGDRPTNTQYF.

The rearrangement links TRBV20-1 to TRBJ2-1; TRBD2 matches at 7 bases. CDR3 length equals 15 residues. V lost 3 bases to trimming and J lost 5 bases; unmatched junction nucleotides: 10. Germline V gene sequence: CDR1 DFQATT, CDR2 SNEGSKA (reference sequence). In DNA form, the CDR3 reads TGCAGTGCTAGTGAGGGCGGGGGTCACCACAATGAGCAGTTCTTC. This sequence encodes CSASEGGGHHNEQFF.

The chain is built from TRBV10-3 and TRBJ2-7; weak D call: TRBD2 (6 bases). The CDR3 is made up of 15 amino acids. Germline values: CDR1 ENHRY, CDR2 SYGVKD. V dropped 4 bases and J dropped 2 bases, with 15 bases sitting between them. CDR3: CAISVGGAQTYEQYF. DNA of the CDR3: TGTGCCATCAGTGTCGGCGGGGCGCAGACCTACGAGCAGTACTTC.

The chain links TRBV28 to TRBJ1-4; TRBD1 agrees at 8 bases. Germline V gene data show CDR1 as MDHEN and CDR2 as SYDVKM. V lost 7 bases, J lost 8 bases, and 12 bases stayed unmatched. The CDR3 sequence is 15 residues long. CDR3 region: CASIASQGAWEKLFF. Here the CDR3 DNA reads TGTGCCAGCATTGCTAGCCAGGGGGCTTGGGAAAAACTGTTTTTT.

Remarks on this clone: One junction end does not reproduce the germline sequence, and a read error may be involved. The chain couples TRBV4-1 to TRBJ1-4; perhaps TRBD1 as D (6 bases). Looked up from germline, CDR1 is MGHRA and CDR2 is YSYEKL. The CDR3 contains 15 residues. CDR3 nucleotides: TGCGCCAGCAGCCAAGAGGGGGCGACTAATAAAAAACTGTTTTTT. This encodes CASSQEGATNKKLFF.

The rearrangement joins TRBV30 to TRBJ1-1; no clear D. The V gene lost 0 bases and the J gene lost 1 base, with 12 bases spanning the gap. Per germline, CDR1 GTSNPN and CDR2 SVGIG (reference sequence). This CDR3 contains 15 residues. CDR3 amino acids: CAWSVWRMKNTEAFF. The CDR3 DNA sequence: TGTGCCTGGAGTGTATGGCGGATGAAGAACACTGAAGCTTTCTTT.

This clone was counted once. The V gene is TRBV19, the J gene TRBJ1-2; 8 bases fit TRBD1. The CDR3 extends over 15 amino acids. Germline V gene data show CDR1 as LNHDA and CDR2 as SQIVND (reference sequence). Trimming at V came to 8 bases and at J to 5 bases, leaving 13 bases not matched to a gene. In nucleotides, the CDR3 is TGTGCCAGTTCAAGCCAGGGGGCCTCTCGTTATGGCTACACCTTC. Residues: CASSSQGASRYGYTF.

The chain links TRBV19 to TRBJ1-5, with 8 bases matching TRBD1. The CDR3 consists of 17 residues. Germline CDR1 is LNHDA and CDR2 is SQIVND (reference sequence). Losses at the gene ends were 3 bases for V and 0 bases for J; bases not matched to a gene: 7. The CDR3 DNA is TGTGCCAGTAGTATCGGCAGGGGGCTTTATAGCAATCAGCCCCAGCATTTT. Translated, it gives CASSIGRGLYSNQPQHF. Full variable domain (missing parts from reference TRBV19 and TRBJ1-5): DGGITQSPKYLFRKEGQNVTLSCEQNLNHDAMYWYRQDPGQGLRLIYYSQIVNDFQKGDIAEGYSVSREKKESFPLTVTSAQKNPTAFYLCASSIGRGLYSNQPQHFGDGTRLSIL.

The V and J genes are TRBV5-4 and TRBJ2-7; the match to TRBD1 covers 7 bases. There are 15 residues in the CDR3. V lost 3 bases to trimming and J lost 6 bases; unmatched junction nucleotides: 12. Germline V gives CDR1 SGHNT, CDR2 YYREEE (reference sequence). CDR3 sequence reads: CASSYPRQGGSEQYF. The CDR3 DNA is TGTGCCAGCAGCTATCCCCGACAGGGTGGTAGCGAGCAGTACTTC.

The chain links TRBV7-6 to TRBJ2-3; D is ambiguous. The length of the CDR3 is 15 residues. Germline V CDR1 and CDR2: SGHVS, FNYEAQ. The germline V and J ends were trimmed by 5 bases and 2 bases, with 14 bases remaining between them. The CDR3 bases are TGTGCCAGCAGCCCCGTGGGCTCCTCCACAGATACGCAGTATTTT. It encodes CASSPVGSSTDTQYF.

Comments on this clone: Within the sample, other DNA sequences also encode this same CDR3. V gene TRBV7-9 combines with J gene TRBJ2-3; 7 bases map to TRBD1. V lost 1 base and J lost 0; bases outside the gene matches: 1. The germline V gene encodes CDR1 SEHNR and CDR2 FQNEAQ (reference sequence). This CDR3 is 15 amino acids long. The CDR3 spells CASSLGDSSTDTQYF. The CDR3 nucleotides are TGTGCCAGCAGCTTAGGGGACAGTAGCACAGATACGCAGTATTTT. The whole variable domain, filled in from reference TRBV7-9 and TRBJ2-3, reads DTGVSQNPRHKITKRGQNVTFRCDPISEHNRLYWYRQTLGQGPEFLTYFQNEAQLEKSRLLSDRFSAERPKGSFSTLEIQRTEQGDSAMYLCASSLGDSSTDTQYFGPGTRLTVL.

This sequence joins TRBV18 and TRBJ2-5; maybe TRBD2 (6 bases). This CDR3 contains 13 residues. The germline gives CDR1 KGHSH, CDR2 LQKENI. Trimming left V 2 bases short and J 7 bases short, with 11 bases between. CDR3 nucleotides: TGTGCCAGCTCACCATTCGAGGAGGGGACCCAGTACTTC. It translates to CASSPFEEGTQYF.

V and J are TRBV3-1 (or the pseudogene TRBV3-2) and TRBJ2-3; tentatively, D is TRBD2 (6 bases). Trimming removed 4 bases at V and 4 bases at J, with 18 bases between. Germline loops: CDR1 LGHDT, CDR2 YNNKEL (reference sequence). The CDR3 consists of 16 residues. As DNA, the CDR3 is TGTGCCAGCAGCCCGAGGTCCGGAGGGCCCCCAGATACGCAGTATTTT. Its translation is CASSPRSGGPPDTQYF.

The chain recombines TRBV9 with TRBJ2-1, with D unclear. Per the germline V gene, CDR1 is SGDLS and CDR2 is YYNGEE. The CDR3 is 12 residues long. V lost 0 bases to trimming and J lost 7 bases, with 5 bases between them. The CDR3 coding sequence is TGTGCCAGCAGCGTAGCCGGGAATGAGCAGTTCTTC. Translation gives CASSVAGNEQFF.